This TCR beta chain was recovered during a study of beta chain features in type 1 diabetes. Germline CDR1 reads KGHSH; CDR2 reads LQKENI. CDR3 length: 19 amino acids. The ends lost 0 bases at V and 0 bases at J; junction bases unmatched: 7. What was sequenced were expressed TCRB transcripts, since all of the isolated RNA had been reverse transcribed. The assay was immunoSEQ multiplex PCR, and TCRdb's table has in-frame clones only and misses some. This table holds approximately 200,000 clones, more than 9% found once. The origin of this receptor is a woman aged 18-29 years in good health. The chain employs TRBV18 and TRBJ2-1; TRBD2 agrees at 11 bases. The sample taken for sequencing was naive CD4+ T cells from blood. DNA for the CDR3: TGTGCCAGCTCACCACCCGTTGGGACTAGCGGCACCTCCTACAATGAGCAGTTCTTC. It translates to CASSPPVGTSGTSYNEQFF.